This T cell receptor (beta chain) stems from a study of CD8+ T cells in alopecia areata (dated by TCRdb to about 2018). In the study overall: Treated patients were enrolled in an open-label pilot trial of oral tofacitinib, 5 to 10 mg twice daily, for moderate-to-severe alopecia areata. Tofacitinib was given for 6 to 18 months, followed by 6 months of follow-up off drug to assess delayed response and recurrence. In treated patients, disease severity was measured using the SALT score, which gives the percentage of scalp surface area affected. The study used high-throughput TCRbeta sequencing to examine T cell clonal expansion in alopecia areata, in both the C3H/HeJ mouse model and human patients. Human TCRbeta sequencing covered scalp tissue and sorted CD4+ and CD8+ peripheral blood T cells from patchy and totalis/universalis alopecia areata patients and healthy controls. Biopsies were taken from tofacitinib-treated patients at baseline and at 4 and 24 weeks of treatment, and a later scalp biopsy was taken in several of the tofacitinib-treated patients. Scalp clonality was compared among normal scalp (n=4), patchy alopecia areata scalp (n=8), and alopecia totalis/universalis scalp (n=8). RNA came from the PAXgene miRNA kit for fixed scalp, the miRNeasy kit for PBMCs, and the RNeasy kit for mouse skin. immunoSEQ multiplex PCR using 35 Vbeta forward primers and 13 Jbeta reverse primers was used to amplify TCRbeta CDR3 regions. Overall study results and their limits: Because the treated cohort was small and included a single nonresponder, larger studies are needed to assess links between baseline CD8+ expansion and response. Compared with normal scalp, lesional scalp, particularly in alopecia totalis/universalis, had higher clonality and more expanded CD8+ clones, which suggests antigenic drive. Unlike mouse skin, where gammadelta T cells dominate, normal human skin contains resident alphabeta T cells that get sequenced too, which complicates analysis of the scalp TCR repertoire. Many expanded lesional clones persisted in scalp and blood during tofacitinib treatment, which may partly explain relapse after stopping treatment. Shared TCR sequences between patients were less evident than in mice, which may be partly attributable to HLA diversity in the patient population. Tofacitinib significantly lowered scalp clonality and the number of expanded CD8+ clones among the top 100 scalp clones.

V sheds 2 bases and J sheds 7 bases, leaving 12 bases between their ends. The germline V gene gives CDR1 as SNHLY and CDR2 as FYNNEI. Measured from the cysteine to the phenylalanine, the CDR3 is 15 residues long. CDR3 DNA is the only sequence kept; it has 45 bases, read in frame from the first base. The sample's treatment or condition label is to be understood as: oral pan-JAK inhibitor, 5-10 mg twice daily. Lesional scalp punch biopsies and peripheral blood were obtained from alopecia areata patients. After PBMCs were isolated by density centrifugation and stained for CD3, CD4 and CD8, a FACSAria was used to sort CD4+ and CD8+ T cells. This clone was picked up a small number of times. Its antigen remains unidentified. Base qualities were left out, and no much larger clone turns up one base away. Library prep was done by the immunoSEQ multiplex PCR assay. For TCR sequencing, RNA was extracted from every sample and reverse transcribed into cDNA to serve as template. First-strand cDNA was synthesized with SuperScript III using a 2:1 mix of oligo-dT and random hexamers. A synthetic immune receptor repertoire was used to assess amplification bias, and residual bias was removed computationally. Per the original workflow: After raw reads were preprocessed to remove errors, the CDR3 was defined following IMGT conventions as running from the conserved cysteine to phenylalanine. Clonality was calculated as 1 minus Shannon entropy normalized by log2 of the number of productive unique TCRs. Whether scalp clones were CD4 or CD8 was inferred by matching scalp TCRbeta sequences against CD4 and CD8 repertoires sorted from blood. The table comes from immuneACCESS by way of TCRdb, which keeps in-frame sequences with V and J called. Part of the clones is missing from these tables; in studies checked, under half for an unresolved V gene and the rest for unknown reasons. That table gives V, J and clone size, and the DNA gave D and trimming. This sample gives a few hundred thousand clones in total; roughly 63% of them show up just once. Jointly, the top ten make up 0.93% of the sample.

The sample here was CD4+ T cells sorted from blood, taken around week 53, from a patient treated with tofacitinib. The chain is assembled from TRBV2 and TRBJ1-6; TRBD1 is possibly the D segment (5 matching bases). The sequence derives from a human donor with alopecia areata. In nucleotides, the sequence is TGTGCCAGCAGTGAATTCCGGGGGTCCAATTCACCCCTCCACTTT. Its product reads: CASSEFRGSNSPLHF.